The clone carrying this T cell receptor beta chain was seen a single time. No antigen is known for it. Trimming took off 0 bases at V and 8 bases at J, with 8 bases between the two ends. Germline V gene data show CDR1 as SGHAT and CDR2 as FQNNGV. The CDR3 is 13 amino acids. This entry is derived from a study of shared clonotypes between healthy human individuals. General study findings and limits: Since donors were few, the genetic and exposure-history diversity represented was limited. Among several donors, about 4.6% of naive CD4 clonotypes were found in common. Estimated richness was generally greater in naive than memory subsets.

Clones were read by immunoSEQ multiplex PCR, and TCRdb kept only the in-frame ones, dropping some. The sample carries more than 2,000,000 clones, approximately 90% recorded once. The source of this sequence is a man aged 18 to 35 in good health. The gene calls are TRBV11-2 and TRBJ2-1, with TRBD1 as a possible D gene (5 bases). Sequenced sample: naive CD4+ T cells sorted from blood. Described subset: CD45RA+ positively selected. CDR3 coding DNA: TGTGCCAGCAGCTTAGATATAGGGGATGAGCAGTTCTTC. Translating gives CASSLDIGDEQFF.